Following are 8 T cell receptor beta chains from one sample sequenced in a study of cytomegalovirus exposure and HLA in healthy donors. Amplification used 60 Vbeta primers and 13 Jbeta primers. Profiled with immunoSEQ multiplex PCR; TCRdb holds only in-frame clones, not every one. The table records approximately 160,000 clones, around 78% of them present only once. Material for sequencing was PBMCs. These receptors came from a woman aged 40 to 55 in good health and CMV-seronegative.

The chain is built from TRBV7-9 and TRBJ1-3; TRBD1 matches 8 bases. V trimming: 4 bases; J trimming: 3 bases; junction bases outside the gene matches: 8. The CDR3 consists of 16 residues. CDR1 is SEHNR and CDR2 is FQNEAQ in the germline V gene (reference sequence). The DNA of the CDR3 is TGTGCCAGCAGCTCGACCGACAGGGGTGGTGGAAACACCATATATTTT. Encoded protein: CASSSTDRGGGNTIYF.

V and J are TRBV6-5 and TRBJ1-1, with D perhaps matching TRBD1 (5 bases). Trimming took 0 bases from V and 3 from J, leaving 8 bases between them. Germline V gene data show CDR1 as MNHEY and CDR2 as SVGAGI. This CDR3 is 14 amino acids long. CDR3 in amino acids: CASSYSRGDTEAFF. The CDR3, as DNA: TGTGCCAGCAGTTACTCTCGGGGGGACACTGAAGCTTTCTTT.

This rearrangement joins TRBV28 to TRBJ2-7, with D unclear. Germline CDR1 is MDHEN and CDR2 is SYDVKM. CDR3 size: 14 residues. The V and J ends lost 4 bases and 2 bases respectively, with 12 bases between them. CDR3 sequence (DNA): TGTGCCAGCAGTTCGAATGAGTTCACCTACGAGCAGTACTTC. This translates into CASSSNEFTYEQYF.

This chain uses TRBV11-1 with TRBJ2-5; the match to TRBD2 covers 13 bases. V gave up 4 bases and J gave up 4 bases; unmatched junction bases: 3. Germline V gene lookup returns CDR1 SGHAT and CDR2 FQDESV (reference sequence). The CDR3 contains 15 residues. The CDR3 loop reads CASSSWTSGRETQYF. CDR3 in DNA: TGTGCCAGCAGCTCCTGGACTAGCGGGAGAGAGACCCAGTACTTC. The entire variable domain, with the rest obtained from reference TRBV11-1 and TRBJ2-5, is as follows: EAEVAQSPRYKITEKSQAVAFWCDPISGHATLYWYRQILGQGPELLVQFQDESVVDDSQLPKDRFSAERLKGVDSTLKIQPAELGDSAMYLCASSSWTSGRETQYFGPGTRLLVL.

The genes are TRBV14 and TRBJ1-1, with TRBD1 identical over 7 bases. CDR1 and CDR2 (germline): SGHDN, FVKESK. V shed 4 bases and J 9 bases; nucleotides not matched to a gene: 8. CDR3 size: 13 residues. CDR3: CASSPRDSQKAFF. In DNA, the CDR3 is TGTGCCAGCAGCCCCCGGGACAGCCAAAAAGCTTTCTTT.

J is TRBJ1-2 and V is TRBV7-2; the D gene is possibly TRBD1 (5 bases). V was clipped by 5 bases and J by 4 bases, with 11 bases between them. In germline, CDR1 is SGHTA, CDR2 FQGNSA. The length of the CDR3 is 13 residues. The CDR3, as DNA: TGTGCCAGCAGCCTGGACATCAGCTATGGCTACACCTTC. Its protein product is CASSLDISYGYTF.

The chain joins TRBV5-1 to TRBJ2-7; possible D gene TRBD1, 6 bases. The CDR3 is made up of 14 amino acids. CDR1 and CDR2 (germline): SGHRS, YFSETQ. V was clipped by 5 bases and J by 0 bases, with 12 bases between them. This CDR3 reads CASRVSGDSYEQYF. The CDR3, as DNA: TGCGCCAGCAGGGTCTCAGGGGACTCCTACGAGCAGTACTTC.

The chain joins TRBV29-1 to TRBJ1-1, with a possible D match to TRBD1 (6 bases). The length of the CDR3 is 13 residues. Germline V gives CDR1 SQVTM, CDR2 ANQGSEA. V lost 6 bases, J lost 6 bases, and 17 bases lay in between. The CDR3 loop reads CSVTQGHWAEAFF. The CDR3 nucleotides are TGCAGCGTAACCCAGGGGCACTGGGCTGAAGCTTTCTTT.